Below are 6 T cell receptor beta chains sequenced from a single sample in a study of T cell responses to AZD1222 COVID-19 vaccine. Measured with immunoSEQ multiplex PCR; TCRdb has only the in-frame clones, and not every one. Of 100,000 or so clones detected, over 75% appear once; the ten largest clones hold 1.3%. The starting material was peripheral blood, obtained on day 0 of AZD1222 vaccination. These receptors were collected from an adult in good health.

DNA of the CDR3: TGCGCCAGCAGCCATTTAGGGATCGGGACACCTACCAACTATGGCTACACCTTC. As protein: CASSHLGIGTPTNYGYTF. This chain connects TRBV4-1 to TRBJ1-2; perhaps TRBD1 as D (6 bases). CDR3 length: 18 amino acids. Trimming shortened V by 3 bases and J by 2 bases, and 22 bases separated the two germline ends. Germline lookup yields CDR1 MGHRA and CDR2 YSYEKL.

The chain is built from TRBV7-9 and TRBJ2-7, with D possibly matching TRBD1 (5 bases). Germline lookup yields CDR1 SEHNR and CDR2 FQNEAQ (reference sequence). The CDR3 is 12 residues long. The ends were cut back, 9 bases at V and 3 bases at J, with 12 bases in the middle. This CDR3 reads CASNGQSYEQYF. CDR3 bases: TGTGCCAGTAACGGACAAAGCTACGAGCAGTACTTC. The full variable domain, with the rest looked up from reference TRBV7-9 and TRBJ2-7, is DTGVSQNPRHKITKRGQNVTFRCDPISEHNRLYWYRQTLGQGPEFLTYFQNEAQLEKSRLLSDRFSAERPKGSFSTLEIQRTEQGDSAMYLCASNGQSYEQYFGPGTRLTVT.

The chain combines TRBV19 with TRBJ1-5, with TRBD1 as a possible D gene (5 bases). From germline, CDR1 is LNHDA and CDR2 SQIVND (reference sequence). The CDR3 has 17 amino acids. The ends were cut back, 5 bases at V and 2 bases at J, with 19 bases in the middle. The CDR3 reads CASSLRDLSRGNQPQHF. DNA of the CDR3: TGTGCCAGTAGTCTCCGGGACCTATCACGGGGCAATCAGCCCCAGCATTTT.

The chain couples TRBV3-1 (or the pseudogene TRBV3-2) to TRBJ1-2; 7 positions agree with TRBD1. Germline CDR1 LGHDT, CDR2 YNNKEL (reference sequence). Losses at the gene ends were 2 bases for V and 1 base for J; bases not matched to a gene: 4. The CDR3 is made up of 15 amino acids. CDR3 sequence: CASSQQTGLNYGYTF. The DNA for the CDR3 is TGTGCCAGCAGCCAACAGACAGGGCTTAACTATGGCTACACCTTC.

The chain links TRBV15 to TRBJ2-1; D possibly corresponds to TRBD1 (5 bases). Between the trimmed V and J ends, which lost 0 bases and 7 bases, there was a span of 13 bases. In germline, CDR1 is LNHNV, CDR2 YYDKDF (reference sequence). The CDR3 has 15 amino acids. The CDR3 is CATSRDRWGQNEQFF. The CDR3 nucleotides are TGTGCCACCAGCAGAGATCGTTGGGGCCAGAATGAGCAGTTCTTC.

The J gene is TRBJ2-1, the V gene TRBV7-9; no reliable D call. Trimming removed 4 bases at V and 3 bases at J, with 4 bases between. Germline V CDR1 and CDR2: SEHNR, FQNEAQ (reference sequence). The CDR3 sequence is 12 residues long. CDR3 residues: CASSSNYNEQFF. CDR3 nucleotides: TGTGCCAGCAGCTCGAACTACAATGAGCAGTTCTTC.